This T cell receptor (beta chain) was sequenced in a study of cytomegalovirus exposure and HLA in healthy donors (dated by TCRdb to the late 2010s). For the wider study: According to an earlier analysis of 587 of the donors, about 180 million T cells yielded 117 million unique TCR beta sequences and 276 Gb of sequence data. An early release that covered some 630 HLA-typed donors contained about 290 gigabases of sequencing data and around 85 million unique TCR sequences. Of the 300 to 400 genotyped donors, over 65% fell in the genetic ancestry cluster associated with self-reported Caucasian donors. The study was designed to test whether signatures of past pathogen exposure could be identified by cataloging public T cell receptors. The T cell repertoires of roughly 660 subjects were profiled by immunosequencing and related to cytomegalovirus serostatus. Along with the approximately 650-subject first cohort, a separate validation cohort of over 90 different subjects was used. High-throughput TCR immunosequencing, statistical association of individual TCRs with disease status, and machine learning were combined to predict cytomegalovirus infection status. In a later analysis, previously published TCR beta repertoires from hundreds of donors were re-analyzed and high-resolution HLA genotyping was added so that TCR occurrence patterns could be studied. Rather than drawing on any new phenotypic data, the later analysis identified candidate immune exposures from TCR beta sequences and the way those sequences occurred across donors. An earlier analysis of around 580 of the donors used high-throughput TCR beta sequencing to judge whether each TCR beta V gene segment behaved as functional or pseudogenic. Donor age, sex, ethnicity and CMV serostatus were compiled together with the repertoire data. In a later genetic analysis, genome-wide SNP genotypes for about three fifths of the roughly 670 donors were used, and that subset was treated as a discovery cohort. All discovery cohort repertoires had been generated using a single sequencing platform. HLA typing covered class I and class II loci at four-digit resolution. The number of donors typed differed by locus, with about 629-630 for A, B, C, DRB1 and DQB1, 522 for DQA1, some 570 for DPA1, and some 470 for DPB1. Roughly five DR-DQ haplotypes were handled as single units for association and clustering, since linkage in the cohort was strong. Across approximately 420 genotyped donors of the cohort, an average of about 240,000 unique TCR beta nucleotide sequences per donor were sequenced, and roughly 17% of those sequences were non-productive. The paper's findings and limits, for the study overall: Compared with equally common non-associated chains, HLA-associated TCR beta chains in a later analysis were more clonally expanded and had lower generation probabilities. Because HLA typing was missing for some donors at each locus, association tests included only the typed subset. Immune exposure information for the cohort was limited to CMV serostatus. Roughly uniform sequencing depth across donors was assumed in presence/absence analyses, although this assumption may not hold. It was suggested by the authors that the approach could potentially be generalized to other disease states and immunological phenotypes. A total of about 150 TCR beta chains were listed by the study as associated with cytomegalovirus. An earlier analysis of approximately 590 of the donors showed that most TCR beta V segments appeared in productive rearrangements either about 87% or about 30% of the time, which broadly matched IMGT annotations. Compared with the approximately 710-donor mean, donors in an Asian-associated ancestry cluster had fewer N-insertions in productive TCRs, according to a later genetic analysis. In both the original and validation cohorts, the classifier was reported to diagnose cytomegalovirus status with high specificity and sensitivity. Some IMGT-functional V segments, including TRBV6-2 and TRBV6-3, could not be told apart with the 87-base-pair reads, so those segments were excluded. Linkage disequilibrium might explain the correlated functional status among segregating V segments, but an unknown experimental factor could not be excluded. According to a later analysis, TCR association rates differed among HLA loci, with DRB1 alleles showing the most associated TCRs and HLA-C alleles showing the fewest. Specific HLA alleles were associated with 15,000 to 20,000 TCR beta sequences at a false discovery rate of 0.05 in a later analysis. Because counts were too low, under 20 rarely observed V segments, including chromosome 9 orphons, were left out of the earlier analysis of 587 of the donors. V-gene and J-gene trimming of TCR beta chains was associated with a missense DCLRE1C variant in a later genetic analysis, and the association was replicated in an independent cohort. In vitro tests confirmed that a few of the cytomegalovirus-associated TCR beta chains recognize cytomegalovirus antigens. A further reported finding was that TCR beta sequences accurately predicted the HLA-A and HLA-B alleles for most subjects in the first cohort. A group of highly shared sequence variants was considered likely to be a technical artifact of the sequencing pipeline. Most TCR sequences were observed very rarely across donors, whereas some public TCRs were present in many individuals. In a later analysis, several top co-occurrence clusters were reported to appear linked to parvovirus B19, influenza, CMV and Epstein-Barr virus. Assigning TCR associations to individual alleles was difficult when HLA alleles, especially DR and DQ, strongly co-occurred. Most CMV-associated TCR beta chains appeared to be HLA-restricted in a later analysis, and the HLA associations seemed to be driven largely by CMV exposure. The cohort was sequenced for TCR beta chains only, and without alpha or paired-chain data the features that could be detected were limited.

The receptor library was made with the immunoSEQ multiplex PCR assay. The multiplex PCR relied on a mix of 60 forward primers for TCR Vbeta segments and 13 reverse primers for TCR Jbeta segments. The CDR3 region of rearranged TCR beta genes was amplified from genomic DNA by a multiplex PCR assay. The Illumina HiSeq System was used to sequence the amplified TCR beta libraries as 87-base-pair reads. Per the original workflow: Across the 670 or so repertoires, a later analysis counted roughly 77 million unique TCR beta chains, about 10 million of which were shared by at least two donors. Raw reads were error-corrected and collapsed into unique sequences with a nearest-neighbor algorithm that merged closely related sequences to remove PCR and sequencing errors. To assign V, D and J gene segments, CDR3 sequences were aligned to IMGT reference sequences. For a sequence to be retained, a match of at least six nucleotides was required to both a V gene segment and a J gene segment. A rearrangement counted as productive if the CDR3 had no stop codons and remained in frame with V and J, and every other rearrangement counted as non-productive. CDR3 was defined according to IMGT convention as the region running from the second conserved V-encoded cysteine to the conserved J-encoded phenylalanine. The earlier analysis of about 610 of the donors excluded any sequence lacking an unambiguous match to a single V gene segment. An earlier analysis of under 750 of the donors called V segments functional above 56.7% productive rearrangements and segregating when the between-donor standard deviation exceeded 5%. A statistical classification framework was built for diagnosing cytomegalovirus status from the catalog of TCR beta chain sequences. In a later analysis, V and J genes were assigned by comparing TCR nucleotide sequences against IMGT/GENE-DB human TR gene sequences. The TCRdist pipeline was used in a later analysis to assign CDR3 sequences and most-parsimonious VDJ recombination scenarios. In a later analysis, each TCR beta chain was defined by its CDR3 amino acid sequence together with its V-gene family, and reads without a unique V-gene family were excluded. As a way to deal with suspected cross-contamination and a sequencing artifact, a later analysis dropped over 550 nucleotide sequences that were highly shared and had low generation probability. For each public chain, a later analysis derived a clonal expansion index from normalized ranks of inferred template counts within each repertoire. Generation probabilities in a later analysis came from a VDJ recombination model fitted to out-of-frame rearrangements, and those results were checked against IGoR. In a later analysis, hypergeometric tests were used to score TCR-TCR, TCR-HLA and TCR-CMV co-occurrence, with a repertoire-size bias correction applied to TCR pairs. A later analysis estimated false discovery rates by permuting HLA or CMV assignments 20 times. In a later analysis, co-occurring TCRs were grouped using DBSCAN, and TCRdist sequence similarity was added for clustering within HLA-allele-positive subsets. Repertoires with fewer than 30,000 or more than 120,000 public chains were left out of co-occurrence clustering, as were roughly five repertoires with anomalous nucleotide sharing. Not all clones reach the TCRdb copy of this immuneACCESS table, which keeps in-frame sequences only. Checked studies attribute under half of the gap to unresolved V genes and leave the rest unexplained. For V, J and clone size, that table is used; D and trimming come from the DNA. In this sample the table shows about 160,000 clones, around three quarters of which occur a single time. Around 2.3% of the sample is in the top ten clones.

The cohort comprised fewer than 750 healthy bone marrow donors. At the time of sampling, every cohort member was nominally healthy, though immune exposures that went unrecorded were likely present. The donor tested CMV seropositive and was one of the 289 seropositive cohort members. Every donor gave a peripheral blood sample, and the peripheral blood mononuclear cells from that sample were used for TCR beta sequencing. Genomic DNA extraction from the blood cell samples was performed with the Qiagen DNeasy Blood Extraction Kit. Comments on this clone: Its antigen target is currently unknown. No much larger clonotype is one base removed from it; base qualities were not supplied.

For this chain, trimming is 5 bases at the V end and 0 bases at the J end, and the number of junction bases without a gene match is 8. Reading from cysteine to phenylalanine, the CDR3 counts 16 amino acids. Only the CDR3 DNA is retained, 48 bases long and in frame from the first base. Via the germline V gene, CDR1 is SGHDT and CDR2 YYEEEE. The V gene is TRBV5-6 and the J gene is TRBJ1-3; 7 central bases correspond to TRBD1. Sequenced input: PBMCs. The sequence came from a middle-aged man in good health and CMV-seropositive. CDR3 loop: CASRGGQPSSGNTIYF. The DNA reads as follows: TGTGCCAGCAGAGGGGGACAGCCAAGCTCTGGAAACACCATATATTTT.